This T cell receptor beta chain was found in a study of identical twins. Study-wide results and caveats: The authors drew conclusions from cross-sectional statistical analysis rather than following the same donors. For out-of-frame beta sequences, excess twin sharing was weaker.

The CDR3 runs 13 residues. Germline V gene data show CDR1 as SNHLY and CDR2 as FYNNEI. V lost 6 bases to trimming and J lost 5 bases; unmatched junction nucleotides: 3. Comment on this clonotype: Antigen: not known.

TCRdb independently ran MiXCR on the 5' RACE reads; one entry per CDR3 protein. There are about 520,000 distinct CDR3 sequences in the sample; approximately 22% occur only once, and roughly 0.9% lies in the top ten. The same data also contributed to another study, on T cells expressing NK-cell markers. That report adds: HCMV seropositivity characterized most of the eight sequenced donors, and seronegativity one.

The TCR was taken from a woman under 30 in good health. Sequenced input: CD4+ T cells sorted from blood. The J gene is TRBJ2-2, the V gene TRBV2; 7 bases match TRBD2. The CDR3 bases are TGTGCCAGCAGGGCGGGGGAGACCGGGGAGCTGTTTTTT. It yields the protein CASRAGETGELFF.